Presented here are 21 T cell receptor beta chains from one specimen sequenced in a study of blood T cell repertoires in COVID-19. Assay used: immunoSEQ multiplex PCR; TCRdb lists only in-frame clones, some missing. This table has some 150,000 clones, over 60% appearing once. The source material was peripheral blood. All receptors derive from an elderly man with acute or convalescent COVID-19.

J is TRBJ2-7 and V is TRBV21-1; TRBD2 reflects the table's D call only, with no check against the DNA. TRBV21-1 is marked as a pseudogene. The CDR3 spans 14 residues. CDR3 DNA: TGTGCCAACCCCGAAGGCCCCCCTACGGGTGAGCAGTACGTC. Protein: CANPEGPPTGEQYV.

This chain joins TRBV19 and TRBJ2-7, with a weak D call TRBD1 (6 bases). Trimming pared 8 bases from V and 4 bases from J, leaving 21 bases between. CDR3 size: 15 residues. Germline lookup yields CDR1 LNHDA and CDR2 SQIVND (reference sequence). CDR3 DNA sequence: TGTGCCAGTTACGACAGGAGGAATGGGAATTACGAGCAGTACTTC. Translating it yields CASYDRRNGNYEQYF.

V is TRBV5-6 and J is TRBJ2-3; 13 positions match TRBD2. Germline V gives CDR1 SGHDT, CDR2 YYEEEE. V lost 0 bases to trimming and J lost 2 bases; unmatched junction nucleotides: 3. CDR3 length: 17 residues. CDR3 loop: CASSLGLAGGPTDTQYF. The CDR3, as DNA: TGTGCCAGCAGCTTGGGACTAGCGGGGGGACCCACAGATACGCAGTATTTT.

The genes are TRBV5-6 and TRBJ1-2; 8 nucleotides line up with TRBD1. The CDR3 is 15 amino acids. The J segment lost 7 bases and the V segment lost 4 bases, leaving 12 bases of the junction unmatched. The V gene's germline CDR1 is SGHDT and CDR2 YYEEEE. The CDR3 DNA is TGTGCCAGCAGCCGGAGGTCCCACAGGGGGTCTGGCTACACCTTC. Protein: CASSRRSHRGSGYTF.

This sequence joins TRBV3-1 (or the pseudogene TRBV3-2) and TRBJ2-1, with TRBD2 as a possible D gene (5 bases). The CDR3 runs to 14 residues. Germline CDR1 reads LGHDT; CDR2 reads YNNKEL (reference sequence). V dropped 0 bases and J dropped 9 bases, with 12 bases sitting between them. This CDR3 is CASSQDGRASEQFF. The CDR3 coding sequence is TGTGCCAGCAGCCAAGATGGGCGGGCTAGTGAGCAGTTCTTC.

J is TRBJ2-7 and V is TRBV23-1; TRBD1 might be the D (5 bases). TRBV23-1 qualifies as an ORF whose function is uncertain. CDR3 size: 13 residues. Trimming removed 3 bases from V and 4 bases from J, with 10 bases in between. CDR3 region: CASSHKGRYEQYV. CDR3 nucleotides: TGCGCCAGCAGTCATAAGGGGCGATACGAGCAGTACGTC.

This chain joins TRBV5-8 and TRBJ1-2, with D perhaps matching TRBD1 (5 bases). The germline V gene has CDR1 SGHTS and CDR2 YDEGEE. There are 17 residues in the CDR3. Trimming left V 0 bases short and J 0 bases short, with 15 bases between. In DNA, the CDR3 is TGTGCCAGCAGCTTGGCTGTGGGTGCAGGGCCTAACTATGGCTACACCTTC. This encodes CASSLAVGAGPNYGYTF.

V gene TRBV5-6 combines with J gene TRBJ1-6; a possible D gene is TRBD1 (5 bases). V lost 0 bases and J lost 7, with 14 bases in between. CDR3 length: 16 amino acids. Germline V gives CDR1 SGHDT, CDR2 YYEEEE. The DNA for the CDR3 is TGTGCCAGCAGCTTGGCAGGGTCCGGTTCGAATTCACCCCTCCACTTT. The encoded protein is CASSLAGSGSNSPLHF.

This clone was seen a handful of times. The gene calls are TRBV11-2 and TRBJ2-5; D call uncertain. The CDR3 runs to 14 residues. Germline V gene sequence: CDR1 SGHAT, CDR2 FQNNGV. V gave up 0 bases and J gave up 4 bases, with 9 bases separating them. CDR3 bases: TGTGCCAGCAGCTTAGACCAGGCCGCAGAGACCCAGTACTTC. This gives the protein CASSLDQAAETQYF.

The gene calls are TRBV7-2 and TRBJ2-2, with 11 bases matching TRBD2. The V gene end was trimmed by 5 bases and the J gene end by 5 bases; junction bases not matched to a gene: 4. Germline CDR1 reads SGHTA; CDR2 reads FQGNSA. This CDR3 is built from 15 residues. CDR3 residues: CASSPTSGVTGELFF. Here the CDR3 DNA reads TGTGCCAGCAGCCCGACTAGCGGGGTGACCGGGGAGCTGTTTTTT.

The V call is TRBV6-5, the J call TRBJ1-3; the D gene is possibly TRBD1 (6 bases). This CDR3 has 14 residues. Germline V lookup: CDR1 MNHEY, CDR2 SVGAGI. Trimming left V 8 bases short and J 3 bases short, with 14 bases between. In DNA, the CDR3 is TGTGCCAGCGCATTGACAGGTTTTGGAAACACCATATATTTT. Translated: CASALTGFGNTIYF.

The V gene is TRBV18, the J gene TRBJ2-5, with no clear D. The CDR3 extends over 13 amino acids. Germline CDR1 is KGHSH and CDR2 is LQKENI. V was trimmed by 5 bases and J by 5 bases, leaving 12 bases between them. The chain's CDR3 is CASSERGGETQYF. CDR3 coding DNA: TGTGCCAGCTCAGAAAGAGGTGGGGAGACCCAGTACTTC.

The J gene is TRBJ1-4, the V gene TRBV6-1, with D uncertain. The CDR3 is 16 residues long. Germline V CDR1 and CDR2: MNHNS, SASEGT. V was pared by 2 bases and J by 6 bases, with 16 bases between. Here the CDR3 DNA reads TGTGCCAGCAGTGAATTAGTTGGCAGGCCGTATGAAAAACTGTTTTTT. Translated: CASSELVGRPYEKLFF.

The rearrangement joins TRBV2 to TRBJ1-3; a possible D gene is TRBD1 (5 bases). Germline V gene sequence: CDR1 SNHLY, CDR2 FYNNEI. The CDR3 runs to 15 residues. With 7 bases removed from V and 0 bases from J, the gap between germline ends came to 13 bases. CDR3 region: CASTIGASSGNTIYF. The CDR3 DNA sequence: TGTGCCAGCACGATAGGGGCCAGCTCTGGAAACACCATATATTTT.

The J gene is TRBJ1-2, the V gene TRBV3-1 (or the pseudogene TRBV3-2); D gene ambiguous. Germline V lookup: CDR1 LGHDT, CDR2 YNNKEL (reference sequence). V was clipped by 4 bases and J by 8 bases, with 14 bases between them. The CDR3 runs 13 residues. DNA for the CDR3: TGTGCCAGCAGCCCGGAGGGAGGGTCGGGCTACACCTTC. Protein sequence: CASSPEGGSGYTF.

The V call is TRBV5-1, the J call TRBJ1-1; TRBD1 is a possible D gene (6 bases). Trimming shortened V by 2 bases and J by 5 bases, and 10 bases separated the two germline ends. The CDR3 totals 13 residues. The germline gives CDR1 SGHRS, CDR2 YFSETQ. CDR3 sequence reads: CASSFQGQTEAFF. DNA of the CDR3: TGCGCCAGCAGCTTTCAGGGGCAAACTGAAGCTTTCTTT.

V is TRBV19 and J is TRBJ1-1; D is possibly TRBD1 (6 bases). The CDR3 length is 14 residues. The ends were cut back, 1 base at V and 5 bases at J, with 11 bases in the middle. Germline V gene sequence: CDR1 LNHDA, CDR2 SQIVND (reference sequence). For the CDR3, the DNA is TGTGCCAGTAGTATAGGTAGGGGACAAACTGAAGCTTTCTTT. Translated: CASSIGRGQTEAFF.

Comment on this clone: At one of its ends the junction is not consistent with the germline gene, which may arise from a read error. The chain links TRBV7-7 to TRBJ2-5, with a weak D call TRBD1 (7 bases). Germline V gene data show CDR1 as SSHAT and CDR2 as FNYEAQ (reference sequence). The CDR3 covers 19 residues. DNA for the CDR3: TGTGCTAGCAGCTTAGGGGGGACGCCACAGGGGCCGTACCAAGAGACCCAGTACTTC. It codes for CASSLGGTPQGPYQETQYF.

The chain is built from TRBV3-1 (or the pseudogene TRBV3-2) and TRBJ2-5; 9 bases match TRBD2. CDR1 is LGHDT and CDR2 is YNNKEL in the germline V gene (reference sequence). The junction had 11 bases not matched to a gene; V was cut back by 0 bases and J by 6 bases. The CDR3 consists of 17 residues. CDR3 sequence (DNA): TGTGCCAGCAGCCAAGATTGGCGGGGGGGCTCCTTAAAGACCCAGTACTTC. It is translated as CASSQDWRGGSLKTQYF.

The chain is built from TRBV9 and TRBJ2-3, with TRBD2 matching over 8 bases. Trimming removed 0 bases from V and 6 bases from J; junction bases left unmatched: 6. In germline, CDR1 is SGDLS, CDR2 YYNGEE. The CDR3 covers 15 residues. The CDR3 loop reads CASSVDRGGPDTQYF. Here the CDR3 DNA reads TGTGCCAGCAGCGTAGATCGGGGGGGCCCGGATACGCAGTATTTT.

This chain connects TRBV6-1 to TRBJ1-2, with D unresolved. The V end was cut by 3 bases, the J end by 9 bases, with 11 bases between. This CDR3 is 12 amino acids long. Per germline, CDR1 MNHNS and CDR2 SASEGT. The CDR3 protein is CASSDAGSSYTF. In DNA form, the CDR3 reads TGTGCCAGCAGTGATGCAGGAAGTAGCTACACCTTC.